Listed below are T cell receptor beta chains from one sample, sequenced in a study of regulatory T cells in long-lasting Graves disease. TCRdb called the multiplex PCR reads again in MiXCR, with one record for every CDR3 protein. This table has some 400,000 distinct CDR3 sequences, 14% to 15% appearing once. In addition, the sample was reused for a study of T cells in Graves' hyperthyroidism and ophthalmopathy.

The material sequenced was peripheral blood mononuclear cells (PBMCs), taken at new diagnosis, from a patient treated with antithyroid drugs. Receptors were obtained from a woman aged 25-40 years with Graves disease. Both conserved end residues are part of each CDR3.

J | V | CDR3
TRBJ2-7 | TRBV5-1 | CASNSWYEQYF
TRBJ2-2 | TRBV11-3 | CASSLRGRNTGELFF
TRBJ2-7 | TRBV12-3/TRBV12-4 | CASSSSESSYEQYF
TRBJ2-3 | TRBV2 | CASNPDSGRTDTQYF
TRBJ2-5 | TRBV5-1 | CASSSNRPGETQYF
TRBJ2-7 | TRBV28 | CASSSTGTGLHEQYF
TRBJ2-1 | TRBV20-1 | CSARVKHSYEQFF
TRBJ2-1 | TRBV4-1 | CASSQEQDEQFF
TRBJ1-5 | TRBV6-1 | CASKRFSNQPQHF
TRBJ1-1 | TRBV30 | CAWAPQFSEAFF
TRBJ2-2 | TRBV5-1 | CASSSYGTSGSGNMNTGELFF
TRBJ1-5 | TRBV27 | CASSLWGGSDQPQHF